This T cell receptor beta chain is from a study of blood T cell repertoires in COVID-19 (dated by TCRdb to the early 2020s). Describing the broader study: Samples from collaborators originated in the United States, Italy and Spain and spanned both the acute and convalescent phases of COVID-19. The prospective study material was composed of cDNA or gDNA derived from T cells, B-cell-depleted T cells, or PBMCs. The samples were drawn from two sources: the first 160 participants of the ongoing ImmuneRACE study, and 1,000 to 1,500 subjects contributed by 6 global collaborators. The repertoires were released in a freely available public database intended as a resource for research on the immune response to SARS-CoV-2. Where HLA class I and class II types were available, the types were taken from metadata supplied by the sample provider, not from assay-based typing. The dataset comprised deeply sampled blood TCRbeta repertoires from subjects exposed to, actively infected with, or recovered from COVID-19. The sample metadata nearly always contained a de-identified subject ID, COVID-19 status, age in years and sex. Study-wide conclusions, independent of this receptor: The amount of clinical and demographic metadata varied by source and participant and was provided uncurated.

Each collaborating institution followed its own protocols to collect whole blood in K2EDTA tubes. For TCRbeta analysis, collaborators shipped samples as frozen whole blood, isolated PBMCs, or DNA extracted from either of those sample types. The immunoSEQ Assay, a bias-controlled multiplex PCR, was used to amplify TCRbeta CDR3 regions from genomic DNA. Processing in the source paper ran as follows. Nucleated cell counts per sample were estimated from amplification of reference gene primers within the assay. Sequence reads were collapsed and filtered to measure the absolute abundance of every unique TCRbeta CDR3 rearrangement. For each sample, productive Simpson clonality was calculated by taking the square root of Simpson's diversity index across productive rearrangements. This is the immuneACCESS table as TCRdb keeps it, with only in-frame sequences that have V and J called. A part of the clones is gone; compared with another copy, unresolved V genes explain less than half, and the rest is unexplained. That table supplies the V and J calls and clone size; D and trimming were determined from the DNA. The sample table lists some 120,000 clones, 88% of them with a count of one. The ten largest clonotypes hold 1.5% to 1.7% of the sample.

CDR1 and CDR2 were assigned from the germline V gene as SGHNT and YENEEA. At the junction V is shortened by 1 base and J by 2 bases, with 9 bases in between. The CDR3 spans 15 residues, from the cysteine through the phenylalanine. Only the CDR3 DNA stays, 45 bases, in frame from base 1. As concerns this clone: No antigen is known for it. Base-call qualities are not available, and no considerably larger clone is one nucleotide away.

The sequence is built from TRBV11-3 and TRBJ2-1, with no confident D gene call. The sample was peripheral blood. This sequence originates from a human donor in a cohort sampled during active COVID-19. The DNA reads TGTGCCAGCAGCTTAGTCTCCTCCCCCTACAATGAGCAGTTCTTC. Translation gives CASSLVSSPYNEQFF. With the portions outside the CDR3 filled from the reference TRBV11-3 and TRBJ2-1 genes, the complete variable region becomes EAGVVQSPRYKIIEKKQPVAFWCNPISGHNTLYWYLQNLGQGPELLIRYENEEAVDDSQLPKDRFSAERLKGVDSTLKIQPAELGDSAVYLCASSLVSSPYNEQFFGPGTRLTVL.